This TCR beta chain was retrieved from a study of response to subunit inactivated influenza vaccine. This CDR3 comprises 12 residues. The germline V gene has CDR1 MDHEN and CDR2 SYDVKM. V was pared by 5 bases and J by 5 bases, with 9 bases between. Using its own MiXCR run on the RT-PCR reads, TCRdb lists one record per CDR3 protein. The sample records about 540,000 distinct CDR3 sequences, around a quarter being singletons. This clonotype came up a few times. A further study also used this sample, focusing on T cells expressing NK-cell markers. That publication notes: What made the TCR beta cDNA was 5'RACE template switching with UMIs. It was sorted CD3+CD56-NKG2C+, CD3+CD56+NKG2C- and CD3+CD56+NKG2C+ T cells that provided the TCR beta repertoires. Of the CD8+ T cells in six donors, about 1.0-7.0% belonged to dominant NKG2C+ clonotypes. The CD3+CD56-NKG2C+ fraction was also led by these clonotypes in several donors. The study did not resolve the HCMV specificity of expanded NKG2C+ T cell clones.

This TCR was recovered from a man aged 45 to 65 who received an inactivated influenza vaccine. V and J are TRBV28 and TRBJ2-5; possible D gene TRBD2, 6 bases. Here the sequenced sample was CD4+ T cells sorted from PBMCs, taken 12 days after vaccination. As DNA, the CDR3 is TGTGCCAGCAGTGGCGGGACTGAGACCCAGTACTTC. The encoded protein is CASSGGTETQYF.